The rows below give T cell receptor beta chains drawn from one sample of a study of cytotoxic CD8 clonotypes in ibrutinib-treated CLL. Method: immunoSEQ multiplex PCR; TCRdb's copy keeps in-frame clones and lacks some. The sample has about 85,000 clones; roughly three quarters are singletons. Specimen: PBMCs, collected after 12 months of ibrutinib treatment. The receptors derive from a human donor with chronic lymphocytic leukemia. Each CDR3 is given with its conserved first and last residue. The order of the fields is D gene, J gene, clone size, V gene, CDR3 DNA, CDR3 protein. A D gene is named only where the DNA matches it firmly. The size entry is marked missing in some rows and otherwise reads once, few, many or a size class.

NA	TRBJ1-5	NA	TRBV4-1	TGCGCCAGCAGCCAAGATTCGTTTTCAGGAGCTAATCAGCCCCAGCATTTT	CASSQDSFSGANQPQHF
NA	TRBJ1-1	once	TRBV4-2	TGTGCCAGCAGCCAAGGACCCGGTTGGAACACTGAAGCTTTCTTT	CASSQGPGWNTEAFF
NA	TRBJ2-1	NA	TRBV5-4	TGTGCCAGCAGCTTGGGGGCGGAGGTCGCCCCGTTCTTC	CASSLGAEVAPFF
NA	TRBJ1-4	many	TRBV9	TGTGCCAGCAGCGTAAGCCCGACAACTAATGAAAAACTGTTTTTT	CASSVSPTTNEKLFF
NA	TRBJ1-2	NA	TRBV9	TGTGCCAGCAGCGTAGGGGTCACCGCCTATGGCTACACCTTC	CASSVGVTAYGYTF
NA	TRBJ2-1	many	TRBV6-1	TGTGCCAGCCTCCGGAATACCCGAGGGGTCAGTGAGCAGTTCTTC	CASLRNTRGVSEQFF
TRBD2	TRBJ2-3	NA	TRBV7-3	TGTGCCAGCAGCTTAGGCCCCCGTGCGGGGGGGTCAGATACGCAGTATTTT	CASSLGPRAGGSDTQYF
NA	TRBJ2-7	NA	TRBV7-9	TGTGCCAGCAGCTTAGGGGTGGGCGACCCCTCCTACGAGCAGTACTTC	CASSLGVGDPSYEQYF
TRBD1	TRBJ1-2	NA	TRBV10-3	TGTGCCATCAGCCTGGGACAGAACTATGGCTACACCTTC	CAISLGQNYGYTF
TRBD2	TRBJ2-3	NA	TRBV7-2	TGTGCCAGCAGCCAACGACTAGCGGGAGCAATCACAGATACGCAGTATTTT	CASSQRLAGAITDTQYF
NA	TRBJ2-1	NA	TRBV25-1	TGTGCCAGCAGTGCTGGCCCCGGGCGGTTCTTC	CASSAGPGRFF
NA	TRBJ2-3	NA	TRBV6-5	TGTGCCAGCACCCAATCCTGGGGGGTTACAGATACGCAGTATTTT	CASTQSWGVTDTQYF
NA	TRBJ2-2	NA	TRBV4-2	TGTGCCAGCAGCCAAGAAATGGACTACCAGAACACCGGGGAGCTGTTTTTT	CASSQEMDYQNTGELFF
NA	TRBJ2-5	NA	TRBV9	TGTGCCAGCAGCGTAGGGGTTTTCCAGGACCACCAAGAGACCCAGTACTTC	CASSVGVFQDHQETQYF
NA	TRBJ1-2	NA	TRBV28	TGTGCCAGCAGTTTTGAAGGTTACGGTGGCTACACCTTC	CASSFEGYGGYTF
NA	TRBJ2-7	NA	TRBV6-5	TGTGCCAGCAGTTACGGGGGGGCTCCAACCTCCTACGAGCAGTACTTC	CASSYGGAPTSYEQYF